Below, one T cell receptor beta chain is given with its context. The data stem from a study of blood T cell repertoires in COVID-19. For the study at large: Specimens from acute and convalescent COVID-19 originated in the United States, Italy and Spain. T cells, B-cell-depleted T cells, or PBMCs supplied cDNA or gDNA.

In the original workflow: Amplification from reference gene primers served as the basis for estimated nucleated cell counts. Clones were sequenced by immunoSEQ multiplex PCR, and TCRdb holds only the in-frame ones, with some missing. The D gene and trimming were derived from the DNA, and the V and J assignments and clone size from that table. The table shows approximately 100,000 clones, with roughly four fifths occurring only once. This sequence originates from a man aged 60 to 75 with acute or convalescent COVID-19. Sequences were obtained from peripheral blood.

CDR3 DNA sequence: TGTGCCAGCTCACCCCTGAGAGATACGCAGTATTTT. Its translation: CASSPLRDTQYF. This chain uses TRBV18 with TRBJ2-3; D is undetermined. Germline V gives CDR1 KGHSH, CDR2 LQKENI. V was pared by 3 bases and J by 5 bases, with 6 bases between. The CDR3 runs 12 residues.